This T cell receptor (beta chain) was retrieved from a study of blood T cell repertoires in COVID-19 (dated by TCRdb to the early 2020s). Regarding the research as a whole: Samples covering the acute and convalescent phases of COVID-19 were provided by collaborators in the United States, Italy and Spain. The prospective study material was composed of cDNA or gDNA derived from T cells, B-cell-depleted T cells, or PBMCs. Deeply sampled blood TCRbeta repertoires from subjects exposed to, actively infected with, or recovered from COVID-19 were included in the dataset. The repertoires were made available in a free public database intended to serve as a resource for research on the immune response to SARS-CoV-2. Samples were obtained from the ongoing ImmuneRACE study (first 160 participants) and from over a thousand subjects provided by 6 global collaborators. Nearly every sample came with metadata listing a de-identified subject ID, COVID-19 status, age in years and sex. Where available, HLA class I and class II types were obtained from metadata supplied by the sample provider rather than from assay-based typing. Study-wide conclusions, independent of this receptor: The quantity of clinical and demographic metadata differed by source and by participant and was supplied without curation.

The immunoSEQ Assay, a bias-controlled multiplex PCR, was used to amplify TCRbeta CDR3 regions from genomic DNA. Processing in the source paper ran as follows. Within the assay, amplification of reference gene primers was used to estimate how many nucleated cells each sample contained. To quantify the absolute abundance of each unique TCRbeta CDR3 rearrangement, sequence reads were collapsed and filtered. For each sample, productive Simpson clonality was calculated as the square root of Simpson's diversity index over productive rearrangements. The table was pulled from immuneACCESS by TCRdb, which kept in-frame rearrangements only. Such tables lose some clones; where checked, under half of the loss comes from unresolved V genes, and the rest has no known cause. Clone size and the V and J calls come from that table; the DNA yielded D and trimming. The sample table records over 250,000 clones; about nine tenths of these occur just once. Under 3% of the sample rests with the top ten.

In the prospective study, participants were roughly 18 to 100 years old, resided in 25 or so geographic areas of the United States, and were enrolled through a virtual design. In the prospective study, cohorts were assigned on the basis of participant-reported clinical history obtained from a screening survey and a study questionnaire. Recovered participants in ImmuneRACE Cohort 3 were defined as having two consecutive negative NP/OP PCR tests, clearance from a healthcare professional, or resolution of symptoms. Mobile phlebotomists in the prospective study collected whole blood, serum and a nasopharyngeal or oropharyngeal swab from every participant. Additional blood draws and questionnaires over an approximately two-month period could optionally be provided by prospective study participants. Before DNA extraction, prospective study blood samples were shipped either frozen or at room temperature.

A remark on this clone: Its antigen target is currently unknown. Nothing much larger sits one base from this clone, and base qualities are not available.

Material for sequencing was PBMCs or T cells enriched from blood (not recorded which). The TCR sequence derives from a woman younger than 35 who had recovered from COVID-19.

CDR3 loop: CASSGTGRWGYTF. The sequence in DNA is TGTGCCAGCAGCGGGACAGGGCGCTGGGGCTACACCTTC. The V and J genes are TRBV11-2 and TRBJ1-2; a stretch of 9 junction bases matches TRBD1. CDR1 is given as SGHAT and CDR2 as FQNNGV, both from the germline V gene. V lost 5 bases and J lost 8 bases, and the count of bases not matched to a germline gene is 6. Taken from cysteine to phenylalanine, the CDR3 has 13 residues. The DNA shown is the 39-base CDR3, in frame from base 1.